These 20 T cell receptor beta chains share one sample of origin, sequenced in a study of a mutant IDH1 vaccine in newly diagnosed glioma. Generated by immunoSEQ multiplex PCR, the TCRdb table keeps only in-frame clones and is missing some. The table includes approximately 30,000 clones, roughly 90% detected once. The antigens these receptors bind are not known. Time point given: week 47, end of study. The investigators gave 300 ug of mutant IDH1 20-mer peptide in each vaccine dose, together with topical imiquimod. Sequencing used PBMCs, obtained from a glioma patient whose treatment included an IDH1 peptide vaccine. The receptors were gathered from a middle-aged woman with glioma.

The chain joins TRBV5-8 to TRBJ2-1; D is undetermined. The CDR3 sequence is 15 residues long. Germline V CDR1 and CDR2: SGHTS, YDEGEE. The V and J ends lost 4 bases and 0 bases respectively, with 11 bases between them. The CDR3 reads CASSIRRISYNEQFF. The CDR3 region has the DNA TGTGCCAGCAGCATCCGGCGGATCTCCTACAATGAGCAGTTCTTC.

The J gene is TRBJ2-2, the V gene TRBV6-5, with D possibly being TRBD2 (5 bases). Germline lookup yields CDR1 MNHEY and CDR2 SVGAGI. Trimming pared 7 bases from V and 4 bases from J, leaving 10 bases between. The CDR3 runs to 13 residues. The CDR3 sequence: CASNAGGTGELFF. The DNA of the CDR3 is TGTGCCAGCAACGCGGGCGGCACCGGGGAGCTGTTTTTT.

In this sample, this clone turned up once. The genes are TRBV29-1 and TRBJ1-5; D is ambiguous. With 5 bases removed from V and 0 bases from J, the gap between germline ends came to 8 bases. Germline CDR1 is SQVTM and CDR2 is ANQGSEA. This CDR3 region has 13 residues. The chain's CDR3 is CSVRPDSNQPQHF. DNA of the CDR3: TGCAGCGTTAGGCCGGATAGCAATCAGCCCCAGCATTTT.

The chain links TRBV25-1 to TRBJ2-1; maybe TRBD1 (5 bases). V shed 5 bases and J shed 3 bases, with 8 bases lying between them. The germline gives CDR1 MGHDK, CDR2 SYGVNS. CDR3 size: 13 residues. Here the CDR3 reads CASSPQVYNEQFF. CDR3 nucleotide sequence: TGTGCCAGCAGTCCACAGGTCTACAATGAGCAGTTCTTC.

This clone turned up a few times. This chain joins TRBV6-5 and TRBJ2-7, with TRBD1 matching 7 bases. This CDR3 has 15 amino acids. The ends lost 4 bases at V and 2 bases at J; junction bases unmatched: 8. In germline, CDR1 is MNHEY, CDR2 SVGAGI. CDR3 sequence: CASSFTTGRTYEQYF. CDR3 in DNA: TGTGCCAGCAGTTTTACGACAGGGCGCACCTACGAGCAGTACTTC.

This chain uses TRBV30 with TRBJ2-3; D may be TRBD2 (5 bases). The CDR3 spans 16 residues. V dropped 3 bases and J dropped 2 bases, with 18 bases sitting between them. The germline V gene encodes CDR1 GTSNPN and CDR2 SVGIG (reference sequence). The CDR3 region is CAWRRVEAVITDTQYF. The CDR3, as DNA: TGTGCCTGGAGGAGGGTGGAGGCCGTGATCACAGATACGCAGTATTTT.

This clone was seen a single time. This chain joins TRBV11-3 and TRBJ1-5; no firm D call. Trimming stripped 1 base from V and 7 bases from J, with 11 bases between. CDR3 size: 14 residues. The germline gives CDR1 SGHNT, CDR2 YENEEA. CDR3 bases: TGTGCCAGCAGCTTAGCGGGGAGTACCCAGCCCCAGCATTTT. It specifies CASSLAGSTQPQHF.

The rearrangement uses TRBV18 and TRBJ1-3, with D possibly matching TRBD1 (6 bases). The ends were cut back, 1 base at V and 0 bases at J, with 10 bases in the middle. Germline V gene sequence: CDR1 KGHSH, CDR2 LQKENI. This CDR3 has 16 residues. This CDR3 is CASSPQTGYSGNTIYF. The CDR3 nucleotides read TGTGCCAGCTCACCACAAACAGGGTACTCTGGAAACACCATATATTTT. Looking up the rest from reference TRBV18 and TRBJ1-3 gives the full variable domain: NAGVMQNPRHLVRRRGQEARLRCSPMKGHSHVYWYRQLPEEGLKFMVYLQKENIIDESGMPKERFSAEFPKEGPSILRIQQVVRGDSAAYFCASSPQTGYSGNTIYFGEGSWLTVV.

The chain carries TRBV25-1 and TRBJ2-1, with D hard to call. The germline V and J ends were trimmed by 3 bases and 9 bases, with 12 bases remaining between them. This CDR3 is 13 amino acids long. Germline CDR1 is MGHDK and CDR2 is SYGVNS. This chain's CDR3 is CASSEVVRPEQFF. The CDR3 DNA is TGTGCCAGCAGTGAGGTAGTAAGACCTGAGCAGTTCTTC. The full variable domain, rest sourced from reference TRBV25-1 and TRBJ2-1, is EADIYQTPRYLVIGTGKKITLECSQTMGHDKMYWYQQDPGMELHLIHYSYGVNSTEKGDLSSESTVSRIRTEHFPLTLESARPSHTSQYLCASSEVVRPEQFFGPGTRLTVL.

The chain uses TRBV7-2 and TRBJ2-7; 7 nucleotides align to TRBD1. After removal of 6 bases from V and 6 bases from J, the junction contained 20 bases not matched to a gene. Germline lookup yields CDR1 SGHTA and CDR2 FQGNSA. The CDR3 is 17 residues long. CDR3 sequence reads: CASRDTTGNNPPGEQYF. As DNA, the CDR3 is TGTGCCAGCAGGGATACGACAGGGAATAACCCTCCGGGCGAGCAGTACTTC.

The rearrangement uses TRBV7-2 and TRBJ1-1; 7 positions agree with TRBD1. This CDR3 contains 14 residues. The germline gives CDR1 SGHTA, CDR2 FQGNSA. The junction had 4 bases not matched to a gene; V was cut back by 5 bases and J by 1 base. CDR3 nucleotides: TGTGCCAGCAGCGGACAGGTCTGGAACACTGAAGCTTTCTTT. This gives the protein CASSGQVWNTEAFF.

The chain carries TRBV28 and TRBJ1-2, with TRBD1 as a possible D gene (5 bases). Germline V CDR1 and CDR2: MDHEN, SYDVKM. The length of the CDR3 is 12 residues. V lost 2 bases to trimming and J lost 8 bases, with 9 bases between them. The CDR3 reads CASSLAGRGYTF. In DNA form, the CDR3 reads TGTGCCAGCAGTTTAGCGGGACGGGGCTACACCTTC.

The V and J genes are TRBV4-1 and TRBJ2-5; possible D gene TRBD2, 7 bases. Looked up from germline, CDR1 is MGHRA and CDR2 is YSYEKL. V was shortened by 1 base and J by 3 bases, with 15 bases between the two germline ends. CDR3 length: 16 residues. CDR3 region: CASSQVERGAEETQYF. As DNA, the CDR3 is TGCGCCAGCAGCCAAGTGGAACGGGGGGCGGAAGAGACCCAGTACTTC.

The chain recombines TRBV25-1 with TRBJ2-3, with unresolved D. Trimming pared 5 bases from V and 0 bases from J, leaving 9 bases between. The length of the CDR3 is 14 residues. Germline CDR1 and CDR2: MGHDK and SYGVNS. This CDR3 reads CASSPVGSTDTQYF. Written as DNA, the CDR3 is TGTGCCAGCAGTCCGGTCGGGAGCACAGATACGCAGTATTTT.

The chain is built from TRBV7-2 and TRBJ1-2, with 7 bases that match TRBD1. Losses at the gene ends were 5 bases for V and 4 bases for J; bases not matched to a gene: 13. Per the germline V gene, CDR1 is SGHTA and CDR2 is FQGNSA. The CDR3 sequence is 16 residues long. In DNA form, the CDR3 reads TGTGCCAGCAGCCCCCGGGACAGTACGGGGCTCTATGGCTACACCTTC. It codes for CASSPRDSTGLYGYTF.

This clone appeared a single time. The CDR3 DNA sequence: TGTCCTACATACGAGCAGTACTTC. Translated: CPTYEQYF. The V call is TRBV6-5, the J call TRBJ2-7; D remains ambiguous. This CDR3 is built from 8 residues. Germline CDR1 and CDR2: MNHEY and SVGAGI.

The gene calls are TRBV14 and TRBJ1-1; D is possibly TRBD1 (6 bases). Germline V gene lookup returns CDR1 SGHDN and CDR2 FVKESK. The CDR3 runs to 16 residues. V shed 0 bases and J shed 5 bases, with 16 bases lying between them. The DNA for the CDR3 is TGTGCCAGCAGCCAAGATTATGGCAGGGGTGGGACTGAAGCTTTCTTT. It codes for CASSQDYGRGGTEAFF. Looking up the rest from reference TRBV14 and TRBJ1-1 gives the full variable domain: EAGVTQFPSHSVIEKGQTVTLRCDPISGHDNLYWYRRVMGKEIKFLLHFVKESKQDESGMPNNRFLAERTGGTYSTLKVQPAELEDSGVYFCASSQDYGRGGTEAFFGQGTRLTVV.

This rearrangement joins TRBV6-5 to TRBJ1-4; tentatively, D is TRBD1 (5 bases). This CDR3 contains 13 residues. V was cut by 6 bases and J by 4 bases, with 9 bases left in between. Germline loops: CDR1 MNHEY, CDR2 SVGAGI. This CDR3 is CASRSGHNEKLFF. In nucleotides, the CDR3 is TGTGCCAGCAGGTCCGGACATAATGAAAAACTGTTTTTT.

The chain has TRBV25-1 and TRBJ1-2; a weak D match, TRBD1 (5 bases). This CDR3 is 15 amino acids long. Germline V CDR1 and CDR2: MGHDK, SYGVNS. V gave up 0 bases and J gave up 3 bases, with 11 bases separating them. The CDR3 loop reads CASSEYGRVDYGYTF. The CDR3 DNA reads as TGTGCCAGCAGTGAATACGGCAGGGTGGACTATGGCTACACCTTC.

This chain links TRBV6-6 with TRBJ1-4; unclear D gene. There are 13 residues in the CDR3. Germline V gene sequence: CDR1 MNHNY, CDR2 SVGAGI (reference sequence). Trimming stripped 2 bases from V and 11 bases from J, with 12 bases between. CDR3 sequence (DNA): TGTGCCAGCAGTTACCTAGTAAGGGCGAAACTGTTTTTT. Protein product: CASSYLVRAKLFF.